The 5 T cell receptor beta chains below come from one sample, sequenced in a study of T cell changes during pregnancy in multiple sclerosis. Clones were sequenced by immunoSEQ multiplex PCR, and TCRdb holds only the in-frame ones, with some missing. The table includes approximately 50,000 clones, about 94% detected once. Sample: CD4+ T cells from peripheral blood mononuclear cells, taken after pregnancy. These receptors all stem from a female donor with multiple sclerosis, enrolled in a pregnancy study.

A note on this clone: The same CDR3 arises from other DNA sequences in this sample as well. This chain joins TRBV5-1 and TRBJ1-1; tentative D call: TRBD1 (6 bases). Deletions cut 5 bases from V and 1 base from J, with 9 bases between. The CDR3 totals 13 residues. CDR1 and CDR2 (germline): SGHRS, YFSETQ. The CDR3, as DNA: TGCGCCAGCAGAGGACAGCCGAACACTGAAGCTTTCTTT. It translates to CASRGQPNTEAFF.

V is TRBV10-3 and J is TRBJ2-3, with TRBD2 identical over 11 bases. The germline gives CDR1 ENHRY, CDR2 SYGVKD. Germline trimming cut 4 bases from V and 2 bases from J; bases unmatched to any gene: 11. This CDR3 has 18 amino acids. In DNA form, the CDR3 reads TGTGCCATCAGTGTAGTATCACTAGCGGGAGACCCCACAGATACGCAGTATTTT. This sequence encodes CAISVVSLAGDPTDTQYF.

This clone was counted a single time. The chain couples TRBV5-1 to TRBJ1-1, with 7 bases fitting TRBD1. CDR1 is SGHRS, CDR2 YFSETQ, per germline. Trimming removed 4 bases from V and 1 base from J; junction bases left unmatched: 10. This CDR3 region has 16 residues. CDR3 sequence reads: CASSRKTGMGNTEAFF. CDR3 bases: TGCGCCAGCAGCCGTAAGACAGGGATGGGGAACACTGAAGCTTTCTTT.

This chain joins TRBV7-2 and TRBJ1-4, with TRBD1 identical over 7 bases. The CDR3 consists of 15 residues. Germline V lookup: CDR1 SGHTA, CDR2 FQGNSA. The V and J ends lost 5 bases and 3 bases, in that order; junction bases with no gene match: 6. CDR3 residues: CASSLTGVANEKLFF. CDR3 DNA sequence: TGTGCCAGCAGCCTAACAGGGGTCGCTAATGAAAAACTGTTTTTT.

J is TRBJ2-7 and V is TRBV28; D unresolved. The CDR3 extends over 12 amino acids. V was shortened by 3 bases and J by 3 bases, with 6 bases between the two germline ends. The germline V gene has CDR1 MDHEN and CDR2 SYDVKM. This CDR3 is CASSFPYYEQYF. The CDR3 nucleotides read TGTGCCAGCAGTTTTCCTTACTACGAGCAGTACTTC. Using reference TRBV28 and TRBJ2-7 for the parts outside the CDR3, the full variable domain is DVKVTQSSRYLVKRTGEKVFLECVQDMDHENMFWYRQDPGLGLRLIYFSYDVKMKEKGDIPEGYSVSREKKERFSLILESASTNQTSMYLCASSFPYYEQYFGPGTRLTVT.